The rows below give T cell receptor beta chains drawn from one sample of a study of response to subunit inactivated influenza vaccine. A single record per CDR3 protein comes from TCRdb applying MiXCR to the RT-PCR reads. The data show some 640,000 distinct CDR3 sequences, approximately 14% seen once. The material sequenced was PBMCs from blood, taken 14 to 15 days before vaccination. The receptor set was obtained from a man aged 50-60 years who received an inactivated influenza vaccine. CDR3s include the opening cysteine and the closing phenylalanine or tryptophan. The D gene is left open where the match is weak. The listing skips clone size in some rows; elsewhere it reads once, few, many or a size class.

J | D | V | size | CDR3 | DNA
TRBJ2-2 | TRBD2 | TRBV20-1 | many | CSAKDGLAANTGELFF | TGCAGTGCTAAAGACGGACTAGCGGCGAACACCGGGGAGCTGTTTTTT
TRBJ2-7 | - | TRBV4-2 | - | CASSPWGRIRYEQYF | TGTGCCAGCAGCCCTTGGGGGCGGATCCGCTACGAGCAGTACTTC
TRBJ1-6 | - | TRBV15 | few | CATSRGPPPLHF | TGTGCCACCAGCAGGGGTCCTCCACCCCTCCACTTT
TRBJ2-1 | - | TRBV28 | - | CASSPGSAGSSYNEQFF | TGTGCCAGCAGTCCTGGTTCGGCAGGGAGCTCCTACAATGAGCAGTTCTTC
TRBJ2-7 | TRBD1 | TRBV11-2 | few | CASSQLDRGGEQYF | TGTGCCAGCAGCCAACTGGACAGGGGGGGCGAGCAGTACTTC
TRBJ2-6 | - | TRBV5-1 | many | CASSPRQYSSGANVLTF | TGCGCCAGCAGCCCGAGACAGTACAGCTCTGGGGCCAACGTCCTGACTTTC
TRBJ2-1 | TRBD2 | TRBV12-3/TRBV12-4 | - | CASSGGERGNNEQFF | TGTGCCAGCAGTGGGGGGGAGCGGGGGAACAATGAGCAGTTCTTC
TRBJ1-5 | TRBD1 | TRBV20-1 | few | CSAREDRVLGHQPQHF | TGCAGTGCTAGAGAGGACAGGGTACTTGGTCATCAGCCCCAGCATTTT
TRBJ1-1 | - | TRBV6-2/TRBV6-3 | few | CASRESQGRNTEAFF | TGTGCCAGCAGAGAATCCCAGGGGCGAAACACTGAAGCTTTCTTT
TRBJ2-2 | TRBD2 | TRBV28 | few | CASSLGAGAWVPTGELFF | TGTGCCAGCAGTTTAGGAGCGGGAGCCTGGGTCCCCACCGGGGAGCTGTTTTTT
TRBJ2-1 | - | TRBV5-1 | - | CASSPWGTVEFDNEQFF | TGCGCCAGCAGCCCATGGGGCACGGTAGAGTTTGACAATGAGCAGTTCTTC
TRBJ2-3 | - | TRBV6-5 | - | CASSYSLQDTQYF | TGTGCCAGCAGTTATTCTCTTCAAGATACGCAGTATTTT
TRBJ2-1 | - | TRBV12-3/TRBV12-4 | many | CASSLGGFEQFF | TGTGCCAGCAGTTTAGGGGGGTTTGAGCAGTTCTTC
TRBJ1-3 | - | TRBV4-1 | - | CASSQDLRARGIGNTIYF | TGCGCCAGCAGCCAAGATCTTAGGGCGAGGGGGATTGGAAACACCATATATTTT
TRBJ2-2 | - | TRBV15 | many | CATSRDLGSGPGELFF | TGTGCCACCAGCAGAGATCTCGGGTCGGGACCCGGGGAGCTGTTTTTT
TRBJ2-1 | - | TRBV15 | many | CATSRRGYSYNEQFF | TGTGCCACCAGCAGACGGGGGTACTCCTACAATGAGCAGTTCTTC
TRBJ1-1 | TRBD1 | TRBV20-1 | few | CSAGTGAMNTEAFF | TGCAGTGCCGGGACAGGGGCCATGAACACTGAAGCTTTCTTT
TRBJ2-3 | TRBD2 | TRBV12-5 | - | CASTLAGYTDTQYF | TGTGCTTCAACACTAGCGGGTTACACAGATACGCAGTATTTT
TRBJ2-1 | - | TRBV6-5 | few | CASSYSTGGSEQFF | TGTGCCAGCAGTTACTCGACAGGTGGGAGTGAGCAGTTCTTC
TRBJ2-7 | - | TRBV7-9 | few | CASSLPSGSSGEQYF | TGTGCCAGCAGCTTACCCAGCGGAAGCTCGGGCGAGCAGTACTTC
TRBJ2-1 | TRBD2 | TRBV6-1 | few | CASSDRTSGGPISSYNEQFF | TGTGCCAGCAGTGACAGGACTAGCGGGGGCCCTATTAGCTCCTACAATGAGCAGTTCTTC
TRBJ2-5 | - | TRBV6-1 | few | CASSTPGEETQYF | TGTGCCAGCAGTACCCCAGGGGAAGAGACCCAGTACTTC
TRBJ2-3 | - | TRBV21-1 | many | CASSRLQQGISTDTQYF | TGTGCCAGCAGCAGATTACAACAGGGGATCAGCACAGATACGCAGTATTTT
TRBJ1-5 | - | TRBV28 | many | CASSLTGRGNQPQHF | TGTGCCAGCAGTTTAACTGGCAGGGGTAATCAGCCCCAGCATTTT
TRBJ2-5 | TRBD2 | TRBV20-1 | - | CSARDKIAGVFEETQYF | TGCAGTGCTAGAGATAAGATAGCGGGAGTTTTCGAAGAGACCCAGTACTTC
TRBJ1-5 | - | TRBV29-1 | few | CSVTVDASNQPQHF | TGCAGCGTGACCGTGGACGCAAGCAATCAGCCCCAGCATTTT
TRBJ2-5 | - | TRBV12-3/TRBV12-4 | - | CASSFETSNQYF | TGTGCCAGCAGTTTCGAAACTAGCAACCAGTACTTC
TRBJ2-1 | TRBD1 | TRBV10-3 | many | CAISGNRGPYNEQFF | TGTGCCATCAGTGGTAACAGGGGGCCCTACAATGAGCAGTTCTTC
TRBJ2-2 | - | TRBV20-1 | many | CSASLQGNTGELFF | TGCAGTGCTAGTCTCCAGGGGAACACCGGGGAGCTGTTTTTT